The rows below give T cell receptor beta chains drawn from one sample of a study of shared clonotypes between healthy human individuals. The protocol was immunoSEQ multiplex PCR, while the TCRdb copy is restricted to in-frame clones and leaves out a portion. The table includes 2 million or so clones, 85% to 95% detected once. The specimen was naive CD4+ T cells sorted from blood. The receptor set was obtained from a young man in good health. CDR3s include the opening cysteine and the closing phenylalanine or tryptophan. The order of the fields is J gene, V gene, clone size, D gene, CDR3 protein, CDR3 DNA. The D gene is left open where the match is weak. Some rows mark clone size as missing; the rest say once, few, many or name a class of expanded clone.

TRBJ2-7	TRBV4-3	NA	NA	CASSQDTGLLSFYEQYF	TGCGCCAGCAGCCAAGATACAGGACTCTTATCCTTCTACGAGCAGTACTTC
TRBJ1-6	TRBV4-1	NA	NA	CASSQVGDIYSPLHF	TGCGCCAGCAGCCAAGTTGGAGACATTTATTCACCCCTCCACTTT
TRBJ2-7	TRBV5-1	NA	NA	CASSLREGGEQYF	TGCGCCAGCAGCCTAAGGGAGGGGGGCGAGCAGTACTTC
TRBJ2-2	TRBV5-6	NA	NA	CASSLIRNTGELFF	TGTGCCAGCAGCTTGATCCGAAACACCGGGGAGCTGTTTTTT
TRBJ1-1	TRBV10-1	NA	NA	CASSDGTSRAFF	TGCGCCAGCAGTGATGGGACATCGAGAGCTTTCTTT
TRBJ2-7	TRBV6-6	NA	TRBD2	CASMSASGGYEQYF	TGTGCCAGCATGTCGGCTAGCGGGGGCTACGAGCAGTACTTC
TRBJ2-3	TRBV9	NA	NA	CASSLDGGLITDTQYF	TGTGCCAGCAGCTTGGACGGGGGCCTTATCACAGATACGCAGTATTTT
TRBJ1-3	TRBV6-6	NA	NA	CASSWASGNTIYF	TGTGCCAGCAGCTGGGCCTCTGGAAACACCATATATTTT
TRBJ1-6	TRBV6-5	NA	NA	CASTSRNSSPLHF	TGTGCCAGCACCTCTCGGAACAGTTCACCCCTCCACTTT
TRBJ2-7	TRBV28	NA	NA	CASSLDSLGDEQYF	TGTGCCAGCAGTCTAGACTCGTTGGGAGACGAGCAGTACTTC
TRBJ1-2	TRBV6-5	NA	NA	CASSYGLSHNGYTF	TGTGCCAGCAGTTACGGGCTCTCACACAATGGCTACACCTTC
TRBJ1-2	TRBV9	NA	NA	CASSPQGLAGYTF	TGTGCCAGCAGCCCGCAGGGACTGGCGGGCTACACCTTC
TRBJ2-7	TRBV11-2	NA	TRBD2	CASSYSGGYEQYF	TGTGCCAGCAGCTATAGCGGGGGCTACGAGCAGTACTTC
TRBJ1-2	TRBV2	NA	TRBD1	CASTSGQGYGYTF	TGTGCCAGCACCTCGGGACAGGGGTACGGCTACACCTTC
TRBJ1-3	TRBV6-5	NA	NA	CASSYDRGSGNTIYF	TGTGCCAGCAGTTACGATCGGGGATCTGGAAACACCATATATTTT
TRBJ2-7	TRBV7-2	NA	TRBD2	CASSLSGKAYEQYF	TGTGCCAGCAGCCTGAGCGGGAAAGCGTACGAGCAGTACTTC
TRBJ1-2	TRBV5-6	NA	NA	CASSSAGNYGYTF	TGTGCCAGCAGCTCGGCAGGGAACTATGGCTACACCTTC
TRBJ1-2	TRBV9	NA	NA	CASSGSGGGDGYTF	TGTGCCAGCAGCGGATCGGGGGGAGGAGATGGCTACACCTTC
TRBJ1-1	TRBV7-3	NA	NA	CASSLYEDTEAFF	TGTGCCAGCAGCTTATACGAGGACACTGAAGCTTTCTTT
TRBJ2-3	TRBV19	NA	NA	CASSAFTDTQYF	TGTGCCAGTAGTGCCTTTACAGATACGCAGTATTTT
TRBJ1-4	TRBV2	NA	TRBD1	CASTRTGTRGEKLFF	TGTGCCAGCACACGGACAGGGACACGGGGCGAAAAACTGTTTTTT
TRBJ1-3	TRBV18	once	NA	CASSPMGSGNTIYF	TGTGCCAGCTCACCAATGGGTTCTGGAAACACCATATATTTT